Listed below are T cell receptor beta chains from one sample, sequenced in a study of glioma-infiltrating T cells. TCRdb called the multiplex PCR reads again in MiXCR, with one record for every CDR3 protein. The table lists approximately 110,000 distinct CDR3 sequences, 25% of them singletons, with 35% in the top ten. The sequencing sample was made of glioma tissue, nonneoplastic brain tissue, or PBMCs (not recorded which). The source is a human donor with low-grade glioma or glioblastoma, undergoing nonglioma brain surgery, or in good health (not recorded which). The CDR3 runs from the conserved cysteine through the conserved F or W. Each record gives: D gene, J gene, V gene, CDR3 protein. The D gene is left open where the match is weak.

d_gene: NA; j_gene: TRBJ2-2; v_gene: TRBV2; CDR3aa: CASIRTENTGGLFF
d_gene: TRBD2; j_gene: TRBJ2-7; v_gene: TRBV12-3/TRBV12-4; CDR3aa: CASTPWGGEQYF
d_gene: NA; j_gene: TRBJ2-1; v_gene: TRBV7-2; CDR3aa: CASSLPGLSYNEQFF
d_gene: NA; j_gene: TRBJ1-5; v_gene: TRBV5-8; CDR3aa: CASTTGTASNQPQHF
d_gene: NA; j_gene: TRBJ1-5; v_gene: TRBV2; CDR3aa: CASSEQGTLNQPQHF
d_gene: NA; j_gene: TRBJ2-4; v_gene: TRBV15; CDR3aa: CATSRDRWDSAKNIQYF
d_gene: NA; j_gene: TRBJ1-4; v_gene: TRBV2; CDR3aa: CASRESEATNEKLFF
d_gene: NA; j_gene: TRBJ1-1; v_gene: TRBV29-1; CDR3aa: CSARLATEAFF
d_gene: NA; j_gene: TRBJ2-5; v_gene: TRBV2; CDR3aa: CASSEGAETQYF
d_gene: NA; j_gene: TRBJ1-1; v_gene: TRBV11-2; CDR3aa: CASSQSTGSTEAFF
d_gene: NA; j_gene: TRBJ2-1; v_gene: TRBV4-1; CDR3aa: CASSQLVSLGNEQFF
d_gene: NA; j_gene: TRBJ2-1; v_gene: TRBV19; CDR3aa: CASRDIFHRNEQFF